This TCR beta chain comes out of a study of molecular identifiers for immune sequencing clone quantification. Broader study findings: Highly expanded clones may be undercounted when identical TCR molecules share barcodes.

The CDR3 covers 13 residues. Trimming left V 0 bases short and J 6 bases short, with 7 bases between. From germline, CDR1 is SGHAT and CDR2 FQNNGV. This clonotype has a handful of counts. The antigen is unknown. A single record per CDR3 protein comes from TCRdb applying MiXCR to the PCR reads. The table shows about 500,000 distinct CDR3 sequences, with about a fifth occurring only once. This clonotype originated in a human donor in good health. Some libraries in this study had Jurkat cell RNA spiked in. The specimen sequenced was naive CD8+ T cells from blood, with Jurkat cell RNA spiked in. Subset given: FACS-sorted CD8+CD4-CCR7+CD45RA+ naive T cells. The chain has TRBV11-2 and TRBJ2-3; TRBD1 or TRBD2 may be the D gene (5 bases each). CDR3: CASSLEWGDTQYF. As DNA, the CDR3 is TGTGCCAGCAGCTTAGAATGGGGGGATACGCAGTATTTT. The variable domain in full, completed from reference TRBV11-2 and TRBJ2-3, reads EAGVAQSPRYKIIEKRQSVAFWCNPISGHATLYWYQQILGQGPKLLIQFQNNGVVDDSQLPKDRFSAERLKGVDSTLKIQPAKLEDSAVYLCASSLEWGDTQYFGPGTRLTVL.